This T cell receptor (beta chain) is from a study of OX40 agonist ivuxolimab in advanced cancers. General observations from the study: Some nonresponders likewise displayed low normalized T-cell clonal expansion.

Blood got drawn at baseline, again on cycle 4 day 1, and then on cycle 7 day 1. Trimming stripped 2 bases from V and 3 bases from J, with 8 bases between. Looked up from germline, CDR1 is MDHEN and CDR2 is SYDVKM. The CDR3 covers 14 residues. Generated by immunoSEQ multiplex PCR, the TCRdb table keeps only in-frame clones and is missing some. The sample contains about 100,000 clones, over 75% of which appear only once. On this clone: Its antigen remains unidentified.

Here the sequenced sample was CD4+ or CD8+ T cells sorted from blood, taken in a trial of the OX40 agonist ivuxolimab. The receptor was isolated from an adult with an advanced solid tumor such as melanoma, head and neck, liver or kidney cancer. This chain connects TRBV28 to TRBJ1-5, with D perhaps matching TRBD1 (5 bases). This CDR3 reads CASSLVQANQPQHF. The CDR3 nucleotides are TGTGCCAGCAGTTTAGTACAGGCCAATCAGCCCCAGCATTTT.